The rows below give T cell receptor beta chains drawn from one sample of a study of blood T cell repertoires in COVID-19. Profiling relied on immunoSEQ multiplex PCR, and the TCRdb table lists in-frame clones only, not all of them. The sample yields fewer than 250,000 clones, around 90% seen once. The source material was peripheral blood. These receptors all come from a man aged 55 to 69 who had recovered from COVID-19. Each CDR3 is given with its conserved first and last residue. Each record gives: V gene, CDR3 length, CDR3 protein.

v_call: TRBV5-1; cdr3_length: 17; cdr3_aa: CASGTGQGSAGANVLTF
v_call: TRBV18; cdr3_length: 16; cdr3_aa: CASSLKPGGGNTEAFF
v_call: TRBV7-2; cdr3_length: 15; cdr3_aa: CASSAGRQPSYEQYF
v_call: TRBV10-3; cdr3_length: 11; cdr3_aa: CATSRGNIQYF
v_call: TRBV9; cdr3_length: 16; cdr3_aa: CASSVDLGSYNSPLHF
v_call: TRBV7-2; cdr3_length: 14; cdr3_aa: CAGAGGALINEQFF
v_call: TRBV5-5; cdr3_length: 15; cdr3_aa: CASSKLTGSPDEQYF
v_call: TRBV27; cdr3_length: 16; cdr3_aa: CASCWGRGSGTDTQYF
v_call: TRBV6-4; cdr3_length: 15; cdr3_aa: CASSERPESYNEQFF
v_call: TRBV5-8; cdr3_length: 17; cdr3_aa: CASSPGQGMWFNSPLHF
v_call: TRBV9; cdr3_length: 14; cdr3_aa: CASSVDPAGNTIYF
v_call: TRBV3-1/TRBV3-2; cdr3_length: 15; cdr3_aa: CASSQSDRAHYGYTF
v_call: TRBV3-1/TRBV3-2; cdr3_length: 15; cdr3_aa: CASSQEGDRGQPQHF
v_call: TRBV30; cdr3_length: 11; cdr3_aa: CAWKSGSEQFF
v_call: TRBV2; cdr3_length: 15; cdr3_aa: CASRGTSGGTDTQYF
v_call: TRBV6-5; cdr3_length: 15; cdr3_aa: CAITSGRTNTGELFF
v_call: TRBV20-1; cdr3_length: 11; cdr3_aa: CSARAVYEQYF
v_call: TRBV7-7; cdr3_length: 13; cdr3_aa: CASSSGGSNEQYF
v_call: TRBV7-9; cdr3_length: 13; cdr3_aa: CASSLQGEETQYF
v_call: TRBV24-1; cdr3_length: 17; cdr3_aa: CATSETATSGPYNEQFF
v_call: TRBV19; cdr3_length: 14; cdr3_aa: CASSPRDGLYGYTF
v_call: TRBV6-6; cdr3_length: 14; cdr3_aa: CASSYEAPNSPLHF
v_call: TRBV7-9; cdr3_length: 13; cdr3_aa: CASSLGSGNTIYF
v_call: TRBV7-6; cdr3_length: 12; cdr3_aa: CASSDTTDTQYF
v_call: TRBV9; cdr3_length: 15; cdr3_aa: CASSVGISFTDTQYF
v_call: TRBV30; cdr3_length: 16; cdr3_aa: CAWSARTGTGHICYTF
v_call: TRBV9; cdr3_length: 14; cdr3_aa: CASSVDRLNTEAFF
v_call: TRBV6-5; cdr3_length: 14; cdr3_aa: CASSSPRAGGEQFF
v_call: TRBV12-5; cdr3_length: 13; cdr3_aa: CASGFGGAREQYF
v_call: TRBV9; cdr3_length: 15; cdr3_aa: CASSVAGAGNYGYTF
v_call: TRBV28; cdr3_length: 15; cdr3_aa: CASSLGTGVHNEQFF
v_call: TRBV19; cdr3_length: 16; cdr3_aa: CASSSVGLAGGTEAFF
v_call: TRBV27; cdr3_length: 14; cdr3_aa: CASSPPGGAYEQYF
v_call: TRBV7-2; cdr3_length: 15; cdr3_aa: CASSLDYLPYNEQFF
v_call: TRBV19; cdr3_length: 15; cdr3_aa: CASSIVGTKINGYTF
v_call: TRBV10-3; cdr3_length: 16; cdr3_aa: CAISERRTGGNSPLHF
v_call: TRBV7-2; cdr3_length: 13; cdr3_aa: CASSSTNTGELFF
v_call: TRBV9; cdr3_length: 15; cdr3_aa: CASSVGVLRVNTIYF
v_call: TRBV7-6; cdr3_length: 17; cdr3_aa: CASSLAQGQGESYEQYF
v_call: TRBV5-1; cdr3_length: 14; cdr3_aa: CASSRGGSNQPQHF
v_call: TRBV7-2; cdr3_length: 13; cdr3_aa: CASSPRPGETQYF
v_call: TRBV5-1; cdr3_length: 15; cdr3_aa: CASSRYSGGQETQYF
v_call: TRBV10-3; cdr3_length: 14; cdr3_aa: CAIKNEQNSYEQYF
v_call: TRBV6-5; cdr3_length: 13; cdr3_aa: CASLAVSSYEQYF
v_call: TRBV5-4; cdr3_length: 15; cdr3_aa: CASSAGPPPGNEQFF
v_call: TRBV3-1/TRBV3-2; cdr3_length: 11; cdr3_aa: CASSQSAQAFF
v_call: TRBV29-1; cdr3_length: 14; cdr3_aa: CRIGSGRAIDTQYF
v_call: TRBV9; cdr3_length: 17; cdr3_aa: CASSARSGLAVTNEQFF
v_call: TRBV5-6; cdr3_length: 14; cdr3_aa: CASSLVQGANIQYF
v_call: TRBV11-2; cdr3_length: 13; cdr3_aa: CASSQDRAAEAFF
v_call: TRBV5-1; cdr3_length: 16; cdr3_aa: CASSSSRDRYTGELFF
v_call: TRBV12-5; cdr3_length: 13; cdr3_aa: CASGLPRVPWQFF
v_call: TRBV5-1; cdr3_length: 14; cdr3_aa: CASSLSGLAGEQYF
v_call: TRBV9; cdr3_length: 15; cdr3_aa: CASSPRTGGRTEAFF